The next 3 T cell receptor beta chains were all read from a single sample in a study of graft-versus-host responses after intestinal transplantation. Generated by immunoSEQ multiplex PCR, the TCRdb table keeps only in-frame clones and is missing some. Among about 88,000 clones listed, around nine tenths were seen once. Their antigens remain unidentified. Sample: unstimulated CD4+ T cells sorted from spleen or lymph node cells, taken before intestinal transplant. Receptor source: a human donor who received an intestinal transplant.

This clone has a single count. The genes are TRBV9 and TRBJ2-3; D is uncertain. Germline V gene sequence: CDR1 SGDLS, CDR2 YYNGEE. This CDR3 comprises 11 residues. Trimming removed 0 bases at V and 6 bases at J, with 2 bases between. The CDR3 region is CASSVADTQYF. The CDR3 DNA is TGTGCCAGCAGCGTAGCGGATACGCAGTATTTT.

The gene calls are TRBV7-8 and TRBJ2-5, with no clear D. Between the trimmed V and J ends, which lost 5 bases and 5 bases, there was a span of 6 bases. This CDR3 spans 11 amino acids. Per germline, CDR1 SGHVS and CDR2 FQNEAQ. The CDR3 DNA sequence: TGTGCCAGCAGCCAACGGGAGACCCAGTACTTC. As protein: CASSQRETQYF. The whole variable domain, remainder taken from reference TRBV7-8 and TRBJ2-5, is GAGVSQSPRYKVAKRGQDVALRCDPISGHVSLFWYQQALGQGPEFLTYFQNEAQLDKSGLPSDRFFAERPEGSVSTLKIQRTQQEDSAVYLCASSQRETQYFGPGTRLLVL.

This clone has only one observation. Relative to the germline gene, one junction end is altered; a read error may explain this. Within the sample, other DNA sequences also encode this same CDR3. This chain links TRBV28 with TRBJ2-1; unclear D gene. The CDR3 totals 13 residues. CDR1 and CDR2 from the germline V gene are MDHEN and SYDVKM. CDR3 sequence (DNA): TGCGCCAGCAGTTTTCGGGCCTACAATGAGCAGTTCTTC. Encoded protein: CASSFRAYNEQFF. The full variable domain, in which reference TRBV28 and TRBJ2-1 provide the parts outside the CDR3, is DVKVTQSSRYLVKRTGEKVFLECVQDMDHENMFWYRQDPGLGLRLIYFSYDVKMKEKGDIPEGYSVSREKKERFSLILESASTNQTSMYLCASSFRAYNEQFFGPGTRLTVL.